This TCR beta chain was sequenced for a study of T cell responses to AZD1222 COVID-19 vaccine. Trimming stripped 0 bases from V and 8 bases from J, with 13 bases between. Germline CDR1 reads GTSNPN; CDR2 reads SVGIG (reference sequence). The CDR3 runs 13 residues. The repertoire was sequenced with immunoSEQ multiplex PCR; TCRdb's copy has only in-frame clones and lacks some. This sample has roughly 180,000 clones, with almost 95% found just once. This sequence originates from an adult in good health. Sequencing used peripheral blood, obtained on day 0 of AZD1222 vaccination. The chain links TRBV30 to TRBJ1-2; D unresolved. The DNA for the CDR3 is TGTGCCTGGAGTGTAAGGTCACTTGGGGGCTACACCTTC. Its translation: CAWSVRSLGGYTF.